The clone carrying this TCR beta chain was recorded many times. Its antigen remains unknown. TCR beta libraries were made by quantitative 5'-RACE with molecular barcodes. TCRdb independently ran MiXCR on the 5' RACE reads; one entry per CDR3 protein. The sample yields some 240,000 distinct CDR3 sequences, more than 5.5% seen once. The CDR3 consists of 13 residues. V lost 4 bases and J 3 bases, leaving 11 bases between the germline ends. CDR1 and CDR2 from the germline V gene are SGHRS and YFSETQ. This entry comes from a study of CD8 T cells in ankylosing spondylitis. Whole-study results and caveats: Eight highly homologous variants made up a TCR beta motif, and this motif appeared characteristic of ankylosing spondylitis blood. Clones linked with disease were CD8+ and fairly uncommon in the peripheral blood. Some motif variants had been reported before (in reactive arthritis synovial fluid and blood).

The chain is built from TRBV5-1 and TRBJ2-7; TRBD1 is a possible D gene (5 bases). This TCR came from a male donor with ankylosing spondylitis. Sequenced input: blood, either unsorted or a sorted T cell fraction (not recorded which). CDR3 amino acids: CASSQGAIYEQYF. CDR3 nucleotides: TGCGCCAGCAGCCAAGGGGCGATCTACGAGCAGTACTTC.